The 21 T cell receptor beta chains below all came from one sample that was sequenced in a study of blood T cells in healthy people across ages. It was with a sample-barcoded 5' primer and a J-beta primer mix that a second PCR of about 6 to 12 cycles was run. MiXCR, run by TCRdb on the 5' RACE reads, gives a single entry per CDR3 protein. The repertoire has 710,000 or so distinct CDR3 sequences, approximately 22% of them found once; the top ten carry approximately 20%. Sequenced material: blood. Receptors originate from a man between 70 and 80 years old in good health.

This clonotype was counted only a few times. The rearrangement links TRBV2 to TRBJ1-2, with a tentative D call TRBD1 (6 bases). This CDR3 has 13 residues. Germline loops: CDR1 SNHLY, CDR2 FYNNEI. V lost 6 bases to trimming and J lost 4 bases, with 12 bases between them. In DNA, the CDR3 is TGTGCCAGCAGATACACAGGGTCCTATGGCTACACCTTC. This encodes CASRYTGSYGYTF.

The rearrangement links TRBV11-2 to TRBJ1-1; D uncertain. The CDR3 totals 16 residues. V shed 5 bases and J shed 0 bases, with 16 bases lying between them. Looked up from germline, CDR1 is SGHAT and CDR2 is FQNNGV. The CDR3 region is CASSNHPVGLNTEAFF. DNA of the CDR3: TGTGCCAGCAGCAACCACCCGGTAGGATTGAACACTGAAGCTTTCTTT.

The chain employs TRBV5-6 and TRBJ2-2, with D unclear. Germline-derived CDR1 and CDR2 are SGHDT and YYEEEE. The CDR3 has 12 amino acids. The V gene lost 3 bases and the J gene lost 9 bases, with 9 bases spanning the gap. CDR3: CASSSGYRELFF. The CDR3 bases are TGTGCCAGCAGCTCCGGATACCGGGAGCTGTTTTTT.

The table lists this clonotype with a few counts. The J gene is TRBJ2-4, the V gene TRBV4-3; D is unclear. Germline CDR1 and CDR2: LGHNA and YSLEER. This CDR3 contains 15 residues. V was clipped by 1 base and J by 2 bases, with 9 bases between them. CDR3 in amino acids: CASSQGREPKNIQYF. CDR3 bases: TGCGCCAGCAGCCAAGGACGAGAACCCAAAAACATTCAGTACTTC.

This clonotype was counted between two and nine times. V gene TRBV15 combines with J gene TRBJ1-1, with 8 bases aligning to TRBD1. There are 15 residues in the CDR3. V lost 1 base and J lost 1; bases outside the gene matches: 2. Germline assignment: CDR1 LNHNV and CDR2 YYDKDF (reference sequence). The CDR3 loop reads CATSRGQGPNTEAFF. CDR3 coding DNA: TGTGCCACCAGCAGAGGACAGGGGCCGAACACTGAAGCTTTCTTT.

In its sample, this clonotype was seen a few times. The gene calls are TRBV7-9 and TRBJ2-1; D unclear. The J call could be wrong; TRBJ2-7 is a better fit for the DNA end. The germline V gene encodes CDR1 SEHNR and CDR2 FQNEAQ (reference sequence). This CDR3 has 11 amino acids. The CDR3 bases are TGTGCCAATGGAGAAGGCGGCGAGCAGTACTTC. Its translation is CANGEGGEQYF.

Note on this clonotype: It may be a read error: a sequence one base away is much more abundant. The CDR3 region has the DNA TGCAGTTCACTGGGGACTAGCGGACCTACGGGGCAGTACTTC. It codes for CSSLGTSGPTGQYF. This chain connects TRBV20-1 to TRBJ2-7, with TRBD2 identical over 11 bases. In germline, CDR1 is DFQATT, CDR2 SNEGSKA (reference sequence). V was clipped by 8 bases and J by 9 bases; unmatched bases: 15. This CDR3 is 14 amino acids long.

The rearrangement uses TRBV29-1 and TRBJ2-1; no clear D. Trimming cost V 7 bases and J 5 bases, with 9 bases left between them. CDR3 length equals 11 residues. In germline, CDR1 is SQVTM, CDR2 ANQGSEA. CDR3 nucleotide sequence: TGCAGCGCGACTGGAAACAATGAGCAGTTCTTC. Amino acids: CSATGNNEQFF.

This clonotype was detected a few times. The chain recombines TRBV20-1 with TRBJ1-1, with D maybe TRBD1 (5 bases). V lost 4 bases, J lost 7 bases, and 13 bases lay in between. This CDR3 spans 12 amino acids. Germline V gives CDR1 DFQATT, CDR2 SNEGSKA (reference sequence). CDR3 sequence: CSATVGGGEAFF. CDR3 coding DNA: TGCAGTGCTACGGTGGGGGGTGGTGAAGCTTTCTTT.

This clonotype turned up a few times. In DNA, the CDR3 is TGTGCCAGCAGTTCAAAGCGCTGGCAGGGAGGCGCTGAAGCTTTCTTT. Protein: CASSSKRWQGGAEAFF. V and J are TRBV6-2 or TRBV6-3 and TRBJ1-1, with a possible D match to TRBD1 (5 bases). The CDR3 runs to 16 residues. V shed 4 bases and J shed 6 bases, with 21 bases lying between them. Germline CDR1 reads MNHEY; CDR2 reads SVGEGT.

This clonotype was observed a handful of times. V usage is TRBV7-9 and J usage is TRBJ1-3; D unresolved. The CDR3 has 13 residues. CDR1 and CDR2 from the germline V gene are SEHNR and FQNEAQ (reference sequence). Trimming shortened V by 6 bases and J by 4 bases, and 10 bases separated the two germline ends. This CDR3 is CASRIRKGNTIYF. The DNA of the CDR3 is TGTGCCAGCAGGATAAGGAAAGGAAACACCATATATTTT.

This clonotype has a handful of counts. At one end, the junction sequence differs from germline, possibly due to a read error. The chain couples TRBV5-1 to TRBJ2-3; D gene ambiguous. There are 13 residues in the CDR3. The germline gives CDR1 SGHRS, CDR2 YFSETQ. The CDR3 spells CASSGLVEDTQYF. DNA of the CDR3: TGCGCCAGCAGTGGTCTAGTAGAAGATACGCAGTACTTT.

The chain joins TRBV6-5 to TRBJ1-3; no clear D gene. The CDR3 loop spans 15 amino acids. Germline loops: CDR1 MNHEY, CDR2 SVGAGI. Trimming shortened V by 2 bases and J by 0 bases, and 8 bases separated the two germline ends. The CDR3 loop reads CASSYAGNSGNTIYF. The CDR3 DNA reads TGTGCCAGCAGTTACGCCGGGAACTCTGGAAACACCATATATTTT.

This clonotype was seen a handful of times. The chain carries TRBV2 and TRBJ2-3; D is perhaps TRBD1 (6 bases). CDR3 length: 15 residues. Trimming pared 4 bases from V and 3 bases from J, leaving 14 bases between. CDR1 is SNHLY and CDR2 is FYNNEI in the germline V gene. CDR3 coding DNA: TGTGCCAGCAGTGTCGTGGGGGCCAGGACAGATACGCAGTATTTT. It specifies CASSVVGARTDTQYF.

J is TRBJ1-5 and V is TRBV7-8, with D perhaps matching TRBD1 (5 bases). This CDR3 has 16 amino acids. The germline gives CDR1 SGHVS, CDR2 FQNEAQ. V shed 1 base and J shed 6 bases, with 16 bases lying between them. The CDR3 region has the DNA TGTGCCAGCAGCTTAGTCCGTTCGTTAGGGGTTCAGCCCCAGCATTTT. Translated: CASSLVRSLGVQPQHF.

This clonotype was picked up a small number of times. The J gene is TRBJ2-5, the V gene TRBV11-2; 7 nucleotides agree with TRBD2. This CDR3 has 14 amino acids. After removal of 0 bases from V and 5 bases from J, the junction contained 3 bases not matched to a gene. Per the germline V gene, CDR1 is SGHAT and CDR2 is FQNNGV. This chain's CDR3 is CASSLDIGGETQYF. The CDR3 DNA sequence: TGTGCCAGCAGCTTAGATATCGGGGGGGAGACCCAGTACTTC.

The chain uses TRBV11-2 and TRBJ1-6; no clear D gene. The CDR3 covers 17 residues. Germline CDR1 reads SGHAT; CDR2 reads FQNNGV. Deletions cut 5 bases from V and 0 bases from J, with 14 bases between. CDR3 bases: TGTGCCAGCAGCCTCGCCCGAGGAAGCTCCTATAATTCACCCCTCCACTTT. Its translation is CASSLARGSSYNSPLHF.

V gene TRBV20-1 combines with J gene TRBJ2-7; D is tentatively TRBD1 or TRBD2 (5 bases each). The CDR3 has 16 amino acids. The V gene's germline CDR1 is DFQATT and CDR2 SNEGSKA (reference sequence). Deletions cut 2 bases from V and 0 bases from J, with 17 bases between. The CDR3: CSARPPGLDASYEQYF. In DNA form, the CDR3 reads TGCAGTGCTAGACCTCCGGGGCTGGACGCCTCCTACGAGCAGTACTTC.

V and J are TRBV20-1 and TRBJ2-2; TRBD1 might be the D (6 bases). Germline V CDR1 and CDR2: DFQATT, SNEGSKA (reference sequence). V dropped 0 bases and J dropped 2 bases, with 13 bases sitting between them. The CDR3 is 16 residues long. The CDR3 sequence is CSARDGGRRNTGELFF. Here the CDR3 DNA reads TGCAGTGCTAGAGATGGGGGCAGGAGAAACACCGGGGAGCTGTTTTTT.

This clonotype was seen a handful of times. The genes are TRBV5-5 and TRBJ1-1; D perhaps matches TRBD1 (6 bases). Trimming left V 6 bases short and J 6 bases short, with 21 bases between. The CDR3 spans 15 residues. The germline V gene has CDR1 SGHKS and CDR2 YYEKEE (reference sequence). The CDR3 loop reads CASTILGAGNPEAFF. In DNA form, the CDR3 reads TGTGCCAGCACCATCCTGGGGGCAGGCAACCCTGAAGCTTTCTTT.

Details on this clonotype: The junction departs from germline at one end; a sequencing error may be responsible. The V call is TRBV9, the J call TRBJ1-1, with 8 bases lining up with TRBD1. Germline V lookup: CDR1 SGDLS, CDR2 YYNGEE. The CDR3 spans 17 residues. The CDR3 DNA reads TGTGCCAGCGGCGTTTCAGGTGGAGGACAGGGCGCTAATGAAGCTTTCTTT. It codes for CASGVSGGGQGANEAFF.